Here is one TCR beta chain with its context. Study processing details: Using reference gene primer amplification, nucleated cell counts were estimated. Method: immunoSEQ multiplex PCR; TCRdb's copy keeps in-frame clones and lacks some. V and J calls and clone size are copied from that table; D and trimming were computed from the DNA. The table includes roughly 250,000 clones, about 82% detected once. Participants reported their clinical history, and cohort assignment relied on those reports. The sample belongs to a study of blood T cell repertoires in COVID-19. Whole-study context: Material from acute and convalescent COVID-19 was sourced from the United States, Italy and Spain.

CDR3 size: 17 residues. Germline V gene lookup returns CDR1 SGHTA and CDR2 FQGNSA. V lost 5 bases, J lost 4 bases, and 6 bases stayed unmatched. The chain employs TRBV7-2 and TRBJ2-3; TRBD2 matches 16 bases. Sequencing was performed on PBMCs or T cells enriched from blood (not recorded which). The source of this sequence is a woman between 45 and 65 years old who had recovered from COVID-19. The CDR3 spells CASSPGLAGGSADTQYF. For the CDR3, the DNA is TGTGCCAGCAGCCCGGGACTAGCGGGAGGGAGCGCAGATACGCAGTATTTT.